What follows are 20 T cell receptor beta chains derived from one specimen sequenced in a study of early T cells in non-severe SARS-CoV-2 infection. TCRdb re-analysed the 5' RACE reads in MiXCR, keeping a single row per CDR3 protein. The sample holds about 80,000 distinct CDR3 sequences, around 8.7% seen once. Input material: whole blood. The receptors come from an adult who was a healthcare worker with PCR-confirmed SARS-CoV-2 infection or an uninfected control (not recorded which).

The sample holds a few counts of this clonotype. The chain is built from TRBV10-3 and TRBJ2-2, with D possibly TRBD2 on 5 matching bases. The V gene's germline CDR1 is ENHRY and CDR2 SYGVKD. V lost 5 bases, J lost 1 base, and 17 bases lay in between. CDR3 size: 17 residues. CDR3 loop: CAISRDGLARNTGELFF. CDR3 nucleotide sequence: TGTGCCATCAGTAGGGATGGGCTAGCCCGGAACACCGGGGAGCTGTTTTTT.

The chain couples TRBV5-4 to TRBJ1-1; 9 bases map to TRBD1. Germline CDR1 and CDR2: SGHNT and YYREEE (reference sequence). Losses at the gene ends were 2 bases for V and 4 bases for J; bases not matched to a gene: 3. The CDR3 runs to 14 residues. The CDR3 nucleotides are TGTGCCAGCAGCTTCGACAGGGGGGGCACTGAAGCTTTCTTT. It codes for CASSFDRGGTEAFF.

This clonotype has a count of ten or more. The rearrangement links TRBV9 to TRBJ1-6, with D possibly being TRBD1 (6 bases). CDR1 and CDR2 (germline): SGDLS, YYNGEE. With 0 bases removed from V and 7 bases from J, the gap between germline ends came to 11 bases. This CDR3 is 15 amino acids long. CDR3 nucleotides: TGTGCCAGCAGCGTAGATCTCAGGGGCAATTCACCCCTCCACTTT. Protein product: CASSVDLRGNSPLHF.

Only a few counts were recorded for this clonotype. The chain has TRBV2 and TRBJ1-4, with TRBD1 as a possible D gene (5 bases). The CDR3 length is 14 residues. The V gene lost 6 bases and the J gene lost 4 bases, with 12 bases spanning the gap. Germline CDR1 is SNHLY and CDR2 is FYNNEI. The CDR3 DNA reads TGTGCCAGCAGGACGGGACGGATTAATGAAAAACTGTTTTTT. This gives the protein CASRTGRINEKLFF. The full variable domain, completed using reference TRBV2 and TRBJ1-4, is EPEVTQTPSHQVTQMGQEVILRCVPISNHLYFYWYRQILGQKVEFLVSFYNNEISEKSEIFDDQFSVERPDGSNFTLKIRSTKLEDSAMYFCASRTGRINEKLFFGSGTQLSVL.

This clonotype was found a few times. This rearrangement joins TRBV18 to TRBJ1-2; D ambiguous. This CDR3 has 13 residues. V lost 2 bases and J 8 bases, leaving 12 bases between the germline ends. Germline lookup yields CDR1 KGHSH and CDR2 LQKENI. CDR3 loop: CASSPVFREGYTF. The CDR3 coding sequence is TGTGCCAGCTCACCAGTTTTCAGAGAAGGCTACACCTTC.

Many counts were recorded for this clonotype. The chain links TRBV27 to TRBJ1-1; maybe TRBD1 (5 bases). The CDR3 covers 13 residues. Trimming stripped 8 bases from V and 4 bases from J, with 14 bases between. Looked up from germline, CDR1 is MNHEY and CDR2 is SMNVEV (reference sequence). The DNA of the CDR3 is TGTGCCAGCTCAGGGACGCGAGGCACTGAAGCTTTCTTT. Its translation: CASSGTRGTEAFF.

This clonotype has more than one count but fewer than ten. The genes are TRBV30 and TRBJ2-7; TRBD2 is a possible D gene (5 bases). The CDR3 length is 11 residues. Germline V CDR1 and CDR2: GTSNPN, SVGIG (reference sequence). V lost 0 bases and J 9 bases, leaving 9 bases between the germline ends. This CDR3 is CAWSVRTGQYF. In DNA form, the CDR3 reads TGTGCCTGGAGTGTACGGACTGGGCAGTACTTC.

This chain joins TRBV6-1 and TRBJ2-7; 8 bases map to TRBD1. Germline trimming cut 4 bases from V and 9 bases from J; bases unmatched to any gene: 8. The CDR3 is 13 residues long. Germline V gene sequence: CDR1 MNHNS, CDR2 SASEGT. The CDR3 region has the DNA TGTGCCAGCAGTGCAGGACAGGGCATGTGGCAGTACTTC. This encodes CASSAGQGMWQYF.

This clonotype came up many times. This sequence joins TRBV6-1 and TRBJ1-4, with 8 bases aligning to TRBD1. Germline CDR1 is MNHNS and CDR2 is SASEGT. The CDR3 is made up of 17 amino acids. Losses at the gene ends were 1 base for V and 4 bases for J; bases not matched to a gene: 8. CDR3 region: CASSEVGQGAINEKLFF. In DNA, the CDR3 is TGTGCCAGCAGTGAAGTGGGGCAGGGGGCGATTAATGAAAAACTGTTTTTT.

This clonotype was recorded at least ten times. The chain couples TRBV12-3 or TRBV12-4 to TRBJ1-2, with D uncertain. The CDR3 has 13 amino acids. The ends were cut back, 10 bases at V and 2 bases at J, with 14 bases in the middle. DNA for the CDR3: TGTGCCACCTCTGCGGCGGGAAACTATGGCTACACCTTC. It specifies CATSAAGNYGYTF.

This clonotype turned up a few times. This sequence joins TRBV18 and TRBJ2-5, with 7 bases aligning to TRBD1. This CDR3 is built from 16 residues. V was clipped by 3 bases and J by 3 bases; unmatched bases: 10. Germline loops: CDR1 KGHSH, CDR2 LQKENI. Here the CDR3 reads CASSPLQGIREETQYF. CDR3 DNA: TGTGCCAGCTCACCGCTACAGGGGATTCGAGAAGAGACCCAGTACTTC.

This clonotype was recorded a few times. The V call is TRBV5-1, the J call TRBJ2-6, with D unresolved. Trimming pared 2 bases from V and 1 base from J, leaving 10 bases between. The CDR3 runs 16 residues. Germline V gene sequence: CDR1 SGHRS, CDR2 YFSETQ. The CDR3 sequence is CASSFRAGSGANVLTF. CDR3 DNA sequence: TGCGCCAGCAGCTTCCGGGCAGGATCTGGGGCCAACGTCCTGACTTTC.

The table lists this clonotype with a few counts. The chain has TRBV12-3 or TRBV12-4 and TRBJ1-2; TRBD1 is a possible D gene (6 bases). V dropped 6 bases and J dropped 6 bases, with 14 bases sitting between them. This CDR3 spans 13 amino acids. CDR3 nucleotide sequence: TGTGCCAGCAGATCCCGGGACATTAATGGCTACACCTTC. It yields the protein CASRSRDINGYTF.

This clonotype has more than one count but fewer than ten. The V and J genes are TRBV5-1 and TRBJ2-3, with D tentatively TRBD2 (5 bases). Germline V gene lookup returns CDR1 SGHRS and CDR2 YFSETQ. This CDR3 comprises 14 residues. V was shortened by 9 bases and J by 1 base, with 15 bases between the two germline ends. The CDR3 DNA follows: TGCGCCACTAGACGGGAAAGGGGCACAGATACGCAGTATTTT. Its translation is CATRRERGTDTQYF.

This chain uses TRBV28 with TRBJ2-3; a weak D match, TRBD1 (6 bases). Trimming took off 8 bases at V and 6 bases at J, with 21 bases between the two ends. Germline V gene sequence: CDR1 MDHEN, CDR2 SYDVKM. CDR3 length: 15 amino acids. The CDR3 reads CASASGAVRMDTQYF. For the CDR3, the DNA is TGTGCCAGCGCGTCAGGGGCCGTCAGGATGGATACGCAGTATTTT. Looking up the rest from reference TRBV28 and TRBJ2-3 gives the full variable domain: DVKVTQSSRYLVKRTGEKVFLECVQDMDHENMFWYRQDPGLGLRLIYFSYDVKMKEKGDIPEGYSVSREKKERFSLILESASTNQTSMYLCASASGAVRMDTQYFGPGTRLTVL.

This clonotype appeared many times. The chain is built from TRBV10-1 and TRBJ2-3, with D possibly being TRBD1 (6 bases). CDR1 and CDR2 from the germline V gene are WNHNN and SYGVQD (reference sequence). This CDR3 has 15 residues. V was cut by 6 bases and J by 0 bases, with 13 bases left in between. The DNA for the CDR3 is TGCGCCAGCAGCGGACAGAGGGCTAGCACAGATACGCAGTATTTT. As protein: CASSGQRASTDTQYF.

Many counts were recorded for this clonotype. The chain links TRBV5-6 to TRBJ2-7, with TRBD1 identical over 8 bases. This CDR3 is built from 16 residues. The germline gives CDR1 SGHDT, CDR2 YYEEEE. V shed 3 bases, J shed 2 bases, and the junction held 10 bases outside the gene matches. This chain's CDR3 is CASSYYPGTGAYEQYF. The CDR3, as DNA: TGTGCCAGCAGCTACTACCCCGGGACAGGCGCCTACGAGCAGTACTTC.

The chain carries TRBV2 and TRBJ1-4; no firm D call. From germline, CDR1 is SNHLY and CDR2 FYNNEI. The CDR3 covers 14 residues. Between the trimmed V and J ends, which lost 7 bases and 8 bases, there was a span of 17 bases. CDR3 residues: CASMVRGFREKLFF. CDR3 nucleotide sequence: TGTGCCAGCATGGTTCGGGGTTTTCGAGAAAAACTGTTTTTT.

This clonotype was observed a few times. The chain's CDR3 is CATSSIWSYYNEQFF. DNA of the CDR3: TGTGCCACCAGCAGCATTTGGTCGTACTACAATGAGCAGTTCTTC. This chain uses TRBV15 with TRBJ2-1, with D hard to call. Germline assignment: CDR1 LNHNV and CDR2 YYDKDF (reference sequence). This CDR3 is 15 amino acids long. V was cut by 3 bases and J by 3 bases, with 12 bases left in between.

This clonotype was observed a handful of times. V is TRBV4-1 and J is TRBJ2-7, with D possibly matching TRBD2 (6 bases). Germline loops: CDR1 MGHRA, CDR2 YSYEKL. This CDR3 contains 17 residues. Trimming removed 1 base at V and 2 bases at J, with 18 bases between. The CDR3 bases are TGCGCCAGCAGCCAAGTCTGGAGGGAACGGAGGGCCTACGAGCAGTACTTC. It encodes CASSQVWRERRAYEQYF.